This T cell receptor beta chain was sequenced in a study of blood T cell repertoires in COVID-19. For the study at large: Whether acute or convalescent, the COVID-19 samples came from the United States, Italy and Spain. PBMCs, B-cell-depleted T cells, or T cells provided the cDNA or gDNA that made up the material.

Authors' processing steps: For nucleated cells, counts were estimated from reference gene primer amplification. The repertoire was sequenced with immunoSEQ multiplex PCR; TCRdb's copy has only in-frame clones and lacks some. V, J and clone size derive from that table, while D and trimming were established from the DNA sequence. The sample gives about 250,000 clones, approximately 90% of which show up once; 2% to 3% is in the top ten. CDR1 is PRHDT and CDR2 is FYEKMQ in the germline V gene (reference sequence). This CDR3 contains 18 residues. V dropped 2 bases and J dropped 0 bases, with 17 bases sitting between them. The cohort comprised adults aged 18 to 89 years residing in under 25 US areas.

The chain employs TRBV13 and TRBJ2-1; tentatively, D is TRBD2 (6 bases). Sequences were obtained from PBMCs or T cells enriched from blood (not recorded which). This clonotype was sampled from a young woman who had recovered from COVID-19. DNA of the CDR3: TGTGCCAGCAGCTTATATATTGGGGCGGACTACTCCTACAATGAGCAGTTCTTC. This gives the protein CASSLYIGADYSYNEQFF.